The T cell receptor (beta chain) under discussion was sequenced for a study of patients and donors after allogeneic stem cell transplantation. V shed 6 bases, J shed 6 bases, and the junction held 8 bases outside the gene matches. The CDR3 spans 14 residues. In TCRdb, the RT-PCR reads were re-called with MiXCR into one record per CDR3 protein. The table includes 95,000 to 120,000 distinct CDR3 sequences, roughly 37% detected once. Sequencing was performed on blood, either unsorted or a sorted T cell fraction (not recorded which). The origin of this receptor is a human donor who was either an allogeneic HSCT recipient or a stem cell or donor lymphocyte infusion donor (not recorded which). It is not recorded whose cells these are; they may come from a transplant donor. The J gene is TRBJ2-3, the V gene TRBV12-3 or TRBV12-4, with 8 bases matching TRBD1. The CDR3 here is CASSPRTGTDTQYF. The CDR3 nucleotides read TGTGCCAGCAGCCCAAGGACAGGGACGGATACGCAGTATTTT.